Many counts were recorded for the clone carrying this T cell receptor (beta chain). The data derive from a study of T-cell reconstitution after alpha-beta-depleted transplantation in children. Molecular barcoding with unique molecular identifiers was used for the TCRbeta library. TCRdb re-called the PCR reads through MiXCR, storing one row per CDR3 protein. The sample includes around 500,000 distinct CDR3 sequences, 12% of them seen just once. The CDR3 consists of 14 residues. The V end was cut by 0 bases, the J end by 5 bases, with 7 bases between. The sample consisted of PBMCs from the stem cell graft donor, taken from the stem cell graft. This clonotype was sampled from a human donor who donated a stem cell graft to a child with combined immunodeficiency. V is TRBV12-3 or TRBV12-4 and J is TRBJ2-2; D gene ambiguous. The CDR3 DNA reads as TGTGCCAGCAGTTTAGCTGAGGATACCGGGGAGCTGTTTTTT. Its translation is CASSLAEDTGELFF.